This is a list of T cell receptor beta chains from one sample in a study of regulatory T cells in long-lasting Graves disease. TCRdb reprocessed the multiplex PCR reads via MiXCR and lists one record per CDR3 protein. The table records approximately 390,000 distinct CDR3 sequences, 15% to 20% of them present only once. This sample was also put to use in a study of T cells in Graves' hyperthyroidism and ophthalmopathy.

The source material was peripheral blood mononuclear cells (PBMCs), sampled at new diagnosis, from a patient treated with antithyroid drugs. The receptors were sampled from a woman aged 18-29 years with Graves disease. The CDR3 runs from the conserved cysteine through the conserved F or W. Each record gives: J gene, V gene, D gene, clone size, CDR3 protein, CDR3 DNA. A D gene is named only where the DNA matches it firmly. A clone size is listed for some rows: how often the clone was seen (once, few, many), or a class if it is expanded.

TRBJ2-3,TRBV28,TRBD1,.,CASSGRDSYTDTQYF,TGTGCCAGCAGTGGCCGGGACAGCTACACAGATACGCAGTATTTT
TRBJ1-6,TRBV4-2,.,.,CASSQDVNNSPLHF,TGTGCCAGCAGCCAAGATGTCAATAATTCACCCCTCCACTTT
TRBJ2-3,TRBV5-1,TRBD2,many,CASSLSLAGLGESDTQYF,TGCGCCAGCAGCTTGAGCCTAGCGGGGCTCGGGGAGTCAGATACGCAGTATTTT
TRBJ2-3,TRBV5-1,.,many,CASSLWDQDTQYF,TGCGCCAGCAGCTTATGGGATCAAGATACGCAGTATTTT
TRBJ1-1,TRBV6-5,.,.,CASSFRGFPEAFF,TGTGCCAGCAGTTTCCGGGGTTTCCCTGAAGCTTTCTTT
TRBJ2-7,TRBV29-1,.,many,CSVRRDTNYEQYF,TGCAGCGTTCGCCGGGACACCAACTACGAGCAGTACTTC
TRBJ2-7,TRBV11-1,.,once,CASSGGAGLGEQYF,TGTGCCAGCAGCGGGGGGGCAGGGTTGGGAGAGCAGTACTTC
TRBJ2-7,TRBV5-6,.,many,CASISWSRAYEQYF,TGTGCCAGCATCTCGTGGTCGCGCGCATACGAGCAGTACTTC
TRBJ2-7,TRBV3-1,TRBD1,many,CASSLRTGTYEQYF,TGTGCCAGCAGCCTTCGGACAGGGACTTACGAGCAGTACTTC
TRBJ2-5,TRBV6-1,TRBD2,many,CASSPRWSGGRYQETQYF,TGTGCCAGCAGCCCGAGGTGGAGCGGGGGACGGTACCAAGAGACCCAGTACTTC
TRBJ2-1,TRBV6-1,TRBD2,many,CASSEVAGGYNEQFF,TGTGCCAGCAGTGAAGTGGCGGGGGGTTACAATGAGCAGTTCTTC
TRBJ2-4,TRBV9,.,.,CASSDQVDIQYF,TGTGCCAGCAGCGACCAGGTTGACATTCAGTACTTC